This entry lists 30 T cell receptor beta chains sequenced from one sample in a study of high-grade serous ovarian cancer treatment subgroups. Only in-frame clones appear in the TCRdb table, and some are missing; sequencing was by immunoSEQ multiplex PCR. This sample carries 19,000 or so clones, around 72% of them seen once, and the ten largest clones take 5% to 8%. The tumor samples were collected prior to definitive surgery or chemotherapy. The sequenced material came from tumor tissue. These receptors originate from a human donor with high-grade serous ovarian cancer.

This clone appeared a few times. The rearrangement uses TRBV27 and TRBJ2-2, with TRBD1 identical over 7 bases. Germline V CDR1 and CDR2: MNHEY, SMNVEV (reference sequence). The V gene end was trimmed by 5 bases and the J gene end by 6 bases; junction bases not matched to a gene: 9. The CDR3 length is 15 residues. The DNA of the CDR3 is TGTGCCAGCAGTCATCACAGGGGTCCCGCCGGGGAGCTGTTTTTT. Residues: CASSHHRGPAGELFF.

The chain employs TRBV19 and TRBJ2-1, with 11 bases that match TRBD2. The CDR3 has 15 amino acids. The junction had 9 bases not matched to a gene; V was cut back by 5 bases and J by 9 bases. Germline CDR1 reads LNHDA; CDR2 reads SQIVND (reference sequence). The CDR3 nucleotides are TGTGCCAGTAGTTCAGTAGCGGGAGGGGAGGGTGAGCAGTTCTTC. This codes for CASSSVAGGEGEQFF.

In its sample, this clone was seen once. The J gene is TRBJ2-1, the V gene TRBV20-1; D perhaps matches TRBD1 (6 bases). The germline V gene has CDR1 DFQATT and CDR2 SNEGSKA (reference sequence). Trimming removed 5 bases from V and 14 bases from J, with 16 bases in between. The CDR3 has 11 residues. The CDR3 is CSASPRGMEFF. Written as DNA, the CDR3 is TGCAGTGCTTCTCCGAGGGGGATGGAGTTCTTC.

V is TRBV19 and J is TRBJ2-3; perhaps D is TRBD1 or TRBD2 (5 bases each). V shed 1 base and J shed 5 bases, with 13 bases lying between them. The CDR3 has 15 residues. The germline CDR1 and CDR2 sequences are LNHDA and SQIVND (reference sequence). The chain's CDR3 is CASSIGGGQGDTQYF. As DNA, the CDR3 is TGTGCCAGTAGTATAGGTGGAGGCCAGGGAGATACGCAGTATTTT.

The V call is TRBV4-1, the J call TRBJ2-1; no firm D call. V lost 1 base and J 10 bases, leaving 5 bases between the germline ends. This CDR3 region has 11 residues. Germline CDR1 and CDR2: MGHRA and YSYEKL. The CDR3 is CASSQAREQFF. The CDR3, as DNA: TGCGCCAGCAGCCAAGCAAGGGAGCAGTTCTTC.

The genes are TRBV6-6 and TRBJ2-1, with unresolved D. CDR3 length: 11 amino acids. V was pared by 4 bases and J by 10 bases, with 8 bases between. Per the germline V gene, CDR1 is MNHNY and CDR2 is SVGAGI (reference sequence). The CDR3 region is CASSLLFEQFF. CDR3 in DNA: TGTGCCAGCAGTTTACTATTCGAGCAGTTCTTC.

The V and J genes are TRBV2 and TRBJ1-2; D not resolved. The V end lost 3 bases, the J end lost 4 bases, and 9 bases lay between the germline ends. This CDR3 has 13 amino acids. Per germline, CDR1 SNHLY and CDR2 FYNNEI. CDR3 residues: CASSEAEIYGYTF. The CDR3 coding sequence is TGTGCCAGCAGTGAGGCAGAGATCTATGGCTACACCTTC. The full variable domain, rest sourced from reference TRBV2 and TRBJ1-2, is EPEVTQTPSHQVTQMGQEVILRCVPISNHLYFYWYRQILGQKVEFLVSFYNNEISEKSEIFDDQFSVERPDGSNFTLKIRSTKLEDSAMYFCASSEAEIYGYTFGSGTRLTVV.

V and J are TRBV6-5 and TRBJ2-7, with D perhaps matching TRBD2 (7 bases). CDR1 and CDR2 (germline): MNHEY, SVGAGI. V lost 6 bases and J 1 base, leaving 16 bases between the germline ends. This CDR3 has 15 residues. This chain's CDR3 is CASRGGSGASYEQYF. Here the CDR3 DNA reads TGTGCCAGCAGGGGGGGCAGCGGGGCTTCCTACGAGCAGTACTTC.

The chain recombines TRBV4-1 with TRBJ2-3, with no clear D. The V gene lost 4 bases and the J gene lost 4 bases, with 18 bases spanning the gap. This CDR3 contains 16 residues. Germline V gene lookup returns CDR1 MGHRA and CDR2 YSYEKL. DNA of the CDR3: TGCGCCAGCAGCCGCCAAAAACTCCAATCCGCAGATACGCAGTATTTT. It is translated as CASSRQKLQSADTQYF.

CDR3 region: CASSSWRVSNTGELFF. The DNA of the CDR3 is TGTGCCAGCAGCTCCTGGCGGGTCTCAAACACCGGGGAGCTGTTTTTT. The chain uses TRBV7-9 and TRBJ2-2; a possible D gene is TRBD2 (5 bases). The germline V gene has CDR1 SEHNR and CDR2 FQNEAQ (reference sequence). There are 16 residues in the CDR3. V dropped 4 bases and J dropped 2 bases, with 14 bases sitting between them.

This chain uses TRBV7-9 with TRBJ2-1; maybe TRBD2 (5 bases). V lost 4 bases to trimming and J lost 9 bases, with 19 bases between them. The CDR3 totals 15 residues. The V gene's germline CDR1 is SEHNR and CDR2 FQNEAQ (reference sequence). This CDR3 reads CASSSLANLLSEQFF. The CDR3 nucleotides read TGTGCCAGCAGCTCGCTAGCTAACCTTTTGAGTGAGCAGTTCTTC.

The chain combines TRBV7-9 with TRBJ2-3, with 7 bases fitting TRBD2. Trimming cost V 4 bases and J 2 bases; bases outside gene matches: 12. The CDR3 is 17 residues long. Germline V gene data show CDR1 as SEHNR and CDR2 as FQNEAQ (reference sequence). Here the CDR3 reads CASSSHASGTYTDTQYF. The CDR3 DNA follows: TGTGCCAGCAGCTCGCACGCAAGCGGGACCTACACAGATACGCAGTATTTT.

This chain links TRBV7-9 with TRBJ2-1; 9 bases are a match to TRBD2. This CDR3 is built from 15 residues. Germline loops: CDR1 SEHNR, CDR2 FQNEAQ (reference sequence). Trimming removed 5 bases from V and 5 bases from J; junction bases left unmatched: 7. The CDR3 loop is CASSARLAEHNEQFF. DNA of the CDR3: TGTGCCAGCAGCGCGAGACTAGCGGAACACAATGAGCAGTTCTTC.

This chain joins TRBV5-5 and TRBJ2-1; tentatively, D is TRBD2 (6 bases). V was trimmed by 1 base and J by 7 bases, leaving 9 bases between them. This CDR3 region has 13 residues. Germline CDR1 is SGHKS and CDR2 is YYEKEE (reference sequence). The CDR3 loop is CASSLTSRNEQFF. The DNA for the CDR3 is TGTGCCAGCAGCTTGACTAGCAGAAATGAGCAGTTCTTC.

This clone was recorded a few times. V usage is TRBV5-6 and J usage is TRBJ1-5; 7 nucleotides align to TRBD1. Germline assignment: CDR1 SGHDT and CDR2 YYEEEE. The J segment lost 2 bases and the V segment lost 4 bases, leaving 3 bases of the junction unmatched. The CDR3 covers 14 residues. Here the CDR3 reads CASSEGQGNQPQHF. For the CDR3, the DNA is TGTGCCAGCAGCGAAGGACAGGGCAATCAGCCCCAGCATTTT.

The rearrangement joins TRBV5-1 to TRBJ2-7; the D gene is possibly TRBD1 (6 bases). Trimming pared 3 bases from V and 4 bases from J, leaving 17 bases between. Germline CDR1 and CDR2: SGHRS and YFSETQ. This CDR3 has 15 residues. The CDR3 sequence: CASSSQGAGAYEQYF. As DNA, the CDR3 is TGCGCCAGCAGCTCACAGGGAGCCGGAGCGTACGAGCAGTACTTC.

The CDR3 loop reads CASTATSGGYNEQFF. CDR3 DNA: TGTGCCAGCACCGCGACTAGCGGGGGGTACAATGAGCAGTTCTTC. This rearrangement joins TRBV5-6 to TRBJ2-1; TRBD2 matches 13 bases. Trimming took 6 bases from V and 4 from J; bases not matched to a gene: 4. The V gene's germline CDR1 is SGHDT and CDR2 YYEEEE. The length of the CDR3 is 15 residues.

The chain uses TRBV29-1 and TRBJ2-5; no clear D. The CDR3 contains 14 residues. V was trimmed by 5 bases and J by 5 bases, leaving 18 bases between them. CDR1 and CDR2 from the germline V gene are SQVTM and ANQGSEA. CDR3 nucleotides: TGCAGCGTTTCACCTTCGGGCGTGAGGGAGACCCAGTACTTC. It translates to CSVSPSGVRETQYF.

This clone has only one observation. The chain joins TRBV18 to TRBJ1-5; D unresolved. V was pared by 8 bases and J by 7 bases, with 15 bases between. Germline lookup yields CDR1 KGHSH and CDR2 LQKENI. The CDR3 loop spans 13 amino acids. The CDR3 sequence: CASREDLGQPQHF. CDR3 bases: TGTGCCAGCAGGGAGGACTTAGGGCAGCCCCAGCATTTT.

This clone was counted a few times. The chain joins TRBV30 to TRBJ2-3, with TRBD2 as a possible D gene (6 bases). Looked up from germline, CDR1 is GTSNPN and CDR2 is SVGIG (reference sequence). The CDR3 length is 15 residues. Trimming removed 3 bases from V and 5 bases from J, with 18 bases in between. The CDR3 coding sequence is TGTGCCTGGAGCCCTGGGCAGGGAGGAGGAGATACGCAGTATTTT. Its protein product is CAWSPGQGGGDTQYF.

The chain has TRBV5-1 and TRBJ1-2, with 7 bases identical to TRBD1. Trimming removed 2 bases from V and 8 bases from J; junction bases left unmatched: 3. The CDR3 has 12 residues. Germline V gene data show CDR1 as SGHRS and CDR2 as YFSETQ. CDR3 bases: TGCGCCAGCAGCTTAGAGGGGGCCGGCTACACCTTC. Its translation is CASSLEGAGYTF.

The V gene is TRBV12-5, the J gene TRBJ2-5; D gene unclear. Germline CDR1 LGHNT, CDR2 FRNRAP. The CDR3 contains 11 residues. V gave up 4 bases and J gave up 4 bases, with 4 bases separating them. The CDR3 DNA reads TGTGCTAGTGGTTCGCGAGAGACCCAGTACTTC. This sequence encodes CASGSRETQYF. The variable domain in full, completed from reference TRBV12-5 and TRBJ2-5, reads DARVTQTPRHKVTEMGQEVTMRCQPILGHNTVFWYRQTMMQGLELLAYFRNRAPLDDSGMPKDRFSAEMPDATLATLKIQPSEPRDSAVYFCASGSRETQYFGPGTRLLVL.

The genes are TRBV7-3 and TRBJ2-1, with TRBD1 identical over 8 bases. V dropped 5 bases and J dropped 6; count of bases not matched to a gene: 12. Germline V CDR1 and CDR2: SGHTA, FQGTGA. This CDR3 has 16 amino acids. The CDR3 here is CASSPGWTGIANEQFF. The CDR3 DNA reads as TGTGCCAGCAGCCCCGGATGGACAGGGATCGCCAATGAGCAGTTCTTC.

The V call is TRBV5-5, the J call TRBJ2-1; the D is unclear. In germline, CDR1 is SGHKS, CDR2 YYEKEE (reference sequence). This CDR3 is 11 amino acids long. CDR3 in amino acids: CNSQLYNEQFF. The CDR3 bases are TGTAACTCGCAGCTCTACAATGAGCAGTTCTTC. Based on the CDR3 plus reference TRBV5-5 and TRBJ2-1, the full variable domain is DAGVTQSPTHLIKTRGQQVTLRCSPISGHKSVSWYQQVLGQGPQFIFQYYEKEERGRGNFPDRFSARQFPNYSSELNVNALLLGDSALYLCNSQLYNEQFFGPGTRLTVL.

V is TRBV7-6 and J is TRBJ2-7; D may be TRBD1 or TRBD2 (5 bases each). V was shortened by 2 bases and J by 0 bases, with 8 bases between the two germline ends. The CDR3 runs 14 residues. The V gene's germline CDR1 is SGHVS and CDR2 FNYEAQ. For the CDR3, the DNA is TGTGCCAGCAGCTTATGGGGGAGCTCCTACGAGCAGTACTTC. As protein: CASSLWGSSYEQYF.

V gene TRBV5-4 combines with J gene TRBJ1-1; D is perhaps TRBD1 (6 bases). Per germline, CDR1 SGHNT and CDR2 YYREEE (reference sequence). The CDR3 runs to 14 residues. The V end lost 3 bases, the J end lost 1 base, and 10 bases lay between the germline ends. The CDR3 spells CASSSLQGNTEAFF. Written as DNA, the CDR3 is TGTGCCAGCAGCTCCTTACAGGGGAACACTGAAGCTTTCTTT. Together with reference TRBV5-4 and TRBJ1-1, the CDR3 gives the full variable domain: ETGVTQSPTHLIKTRGQQVTLRCSSQSGHNTVSWYQQALGQGPQFIFQYYREEENGRGNFPPRFSGLQFPNYSSELNVNALELDDSALYLCASSSLQGNTEAFFGQGTRLTVV.

This chain uses TRBV27 with TRBJ1-2; D is unresolved. V lost 2 bases, J lost 1 base, and 5 bases lay in between. Germline V gene lookup returns CDR1 MNHEY and CDR2 SMNVEV (reference sequence). The CDR3 loop spans 13 amino acids. CDR3 sequence (DNA): TGTGCCAGCAGTTTAGAGGGTAACTATGGCTACACCTTC. It is translated as CASSLEGNYGYTF.

The rearrangement links TRBV27 to TRBJ2-7; TRBD1 agrees at 8 bases. V lost 5 bases to trimming and J lost 5 bases; unmatched junction nucleotides: 8. CDR1 and CDR2 (germline): MNHEY, SMNVEV (reference sequence). The CDR3 runs 14 residues. The CDR3 region is CASSVGTGGDEQYF. In nucleotides, the CDR3 is TGTGCCAGCAGTGTGGGGACAGGAGGGGACGAGCAGTACTTC.

The chain combines TRBV7-8 with TRBJ1-6; D not certain. V was cut by 5 bases and J by 1 base, with 6 bases left in between. Germline V gene data show CDR1 as SGHVS and CDR2 as FQNEAQ. The CDR3 runs 14 residues. CDR3 region: CASSDGSYNSPLHF. CDR3 DNA: TGTGCCAGCAGCGACGGGTCCTATAATTCACCCCTCCACTTT. The entire variable domain, with the rest obtained from reference TRBV7-8 and TRBJ1-6, is as follows: GAGVSQSPRYKVAKRGQDVALRCDPISGHVSLFWYQQALGQGPEFLTYFQNEAQLDKSGLPSDRFFAERPEGSVSTLKIQRTQQEDSAVYLCASSDGSYNSPLHFGNGTRLTVT.

On this clone: The junction departs from germline at one end; a sequencing error may be responsible. The chain couples TRBV2 to TRBJ1-1, with D unresolved. The CDR3 has 12 amino acids. CDR1 and CDR2 (germline): SNHLY, FYNNEI. CDR3 in amino acids: CAGSSMNTEAFF. The DNA of the CDR3 is TGTGCCGGCAGTTCCATGAACACTGAAGCTTTCTTT. Full variable domain (remainder filled in from reference TRBV2 and TRBJ1-1): EPEVTQTPSHQVTQMGQEVILRCVPISNHLYFYWYRQILGQKVEFLVSFYNNEISEKSEIFDDQFSVERPDGSNFTLKIRSTKLEDSAMYFCAGSSMNTEAFFGQGTRLTVV.